What follows are 27 T cell receptor beta chains derived from one specimen sequenced in a study of cytomegalovirus exposure and HLA in healthy donors. The PCR was carried out with 60 Vbeta primers and 13 Jbeta primers. Sequenced by immunoSEQ multiplex PCR; TCRdb stores in-frame clones only, minus some. Found here are around 120,000 clones, under 85% of them singletons; the top ten hold less than 9.5%. Specimen: PBMCs. The receptor source for this set is a woman between 45 and 65 years old in good health and CMV-seropositive.

The V and J genes are TRBV7-9 and TRBJ2-3; 8 nucleotides line up with TRBD1. V dropped 5 bases and J dropped 4; count of bases not matched to a gene: 8. CDR1 SEHNR and CDR2 FQNEAQ come from the germline V gene (reference sequence). This CDR3 spans 15 amino acids. The CDR3 sequence: CASSRTGRRPDTQYF. The CDR3 region has the DNA TGTGCCAGCAGCCGGACAGGGCGACGGCCAGATACGCAGTATTTT. Full variable domain (missing parts from reference TRBV7-9 and TRBJ2-3): DTGVSQNPRHKITKRGQNVTFRCDPISEHNRLYWYRQTLGQGPEFLTYFQNEAQLEKSRLLSDRFSAERPKGSFSTLEIQRTEQGDSAMYLCASSRTGRRPDTQYFGPGTRLTVL.

This clone was found a few times. The chain couples TRBV5-6 to TRBJ1-3; TRBD1 matches 8 bases. This CDR3 region has 16 residues. Germline V CDR1 and CDR2: SGHDT, YYEEEE. Trimming took 0 bases from V and 2 from J; bases not matched to a gene: 4. CDR3 loop: CASSLADRGPGNTIYF. The DNA of the CDR3 is TGTGCCAGCAGCTTGGCCGACAGGGGACCTGGAAACACCATATATTTT.

As to this clone: Relative to the germline gene, one junction end is altered; a read error may explain this. The rearrangement links TRBV7-9 to TRBJ1-3; 7 nucleotides line up with TRBD1. CDR3 length: 13 amino acids. CDR1 and CDR2 (germline): SEHNR, FQNEAQ (reference sequence). The DNA of the CDR3 is TGTTCCAGCAGCTTGGGACAGGGAAACACCATATATTTT. Translated: CSSSLGQGNTIYF.

In DNA form, the CDR3 reads TGTGCCATCAGTACCACTAGCGGGAGGGGTACAGATACGCAGTATTTT. Translating it yields CAISTTSGRGTDTQYF. The chain carries TRBV10-3 and TRBJ2-3, with 13 bases lining up with TRBD2. In germline, CDR1 is ENHRY, CDR2 SYGVKD. Trimming at V came to 5 bases and at J to 3 bases, leaving 5 bases not matched to a gene. The CDR3 spans 16 residues.

Only a few counts were recorded for this clone. The chain has TRBV4-1 and TRBJ1-1; D remains unclear. V dropped 2 bases and J dropped 1 base, with 11 bases sitting between them. The CDR3 runs to 15 residues. Germline lookup yields CDR1 MGHRA and CDR2 YSYEKL. The CDR3 protein is CASSQSVQPNTEAFF. For the CDR3, the DNA is TGCGCCAGCAGCCAAAGTGTACAGCCGAACACTGAAGCTTTCTTT.

As for this clone: An end of the junction does not agree with germline; a read error may underlie this. This same CDR3 is encoded by further DNA sequences in the sample. The CDR3 sequence is CASRISGTGRTEAFF. CDR3 in DNA: TGTGCCAGCAGGATTTCCGGGACAGGGCGTACTGAGGCTTTCTTT. The chain recombines TRBV25-1 with TRBJ1-1; TRBD1 matches at 9 bases. The length of the CDR3 is 15 residues. Germline CDR1 MGHDK, CDR2 SYGVNS.

The J gene is TRBJ2-7, the V gene TRBV5-1; D ambiguous. This CDR3 comprises 13 residues. V lost 4 bases, J lost 3 bases, and 11 bases lay in between. Germline V gives CDR1 SGHRS, CDR2 YFSETQ. The CDR3 DNA sequence: TGCGCCAGCAGCCCTACGAGAAACTACGAGCAGTACTTC. This gives the protein CASSPTRNYEQYF.

V and J are TRBV6-5 and TRBJ2-7; the D gene is possibly TRBD2 (6 bases). V was cut by 4 bases and J by 7 bases, with 8 bases left in between. The CDR3 extends over 11 amino acids. Germline V CDR1 and CDR2: MNHEY, SVGAGI. The CDR3 DNA reads TGTGCCAGCAGTTTACGGGGGGAGCAGTACTTC. As protein: CASSLRGEQYF.

J is TRBJ2-7 and V is TRBV7-9; 7 bases agree with TRBD1. The CDR3 runs 12 residues. CDR1 and CDR2 (germline): SEHNR, FQNEAQ (reference sequence). With V trimmed by 3 bases and J by 7 bases, 3 bases remained unmatched. This CDR3 reads CASSFTGEEQYF. CDR3 bases: TGTGCCAGCAGCTTTACAGGGGAGGAGCAGTACTTC. The variable domain in full, completed from reference TRBV7-9 and TRBJ2-7, reads DTGVSQNPRHKITKRGQNVTFRCDPISEHNRLYWYRQTLGQGPEFLTYFQNEAQLEKSRLLSDRFSAERPKGSFSTLEIQRTEQGDSAMYLCASSFTGEEQYFGPGTRLTVT.

The chain employs TRBV2 and TRBJ1-2; no clear D gene. This CDR3 comprises 12 residues. The V and J ends lost 3 bases and 4 bases respectively, with 6 bases between them. From germline, CDR1 is SNHLY and CDR2 FYNNEI. This chain's CDR3 is CASSDSVYGYTF. DNA of the CDR3: TGTGCCAGCAGTGATAGTGTCTATGGCTACACCTTC.

This chain connects TRBV21-1 to TRBJ1-1; TRBD1 reflects the table's D call only, with no check against the DNA. TRBV21-1 counts as a pseudogene. The CDR3 runs to 15 residues. The CDR3 sequence is CASSKGTGGNTEAFF. The CDR3 DNA follows: TGTGCCAGCAGCAAAGGGACAGGGGGCAACACTGAAGCTTTCTTT.

Only a few counts were recorded for this clone. The gene calls are TRBV18 and TRBJ2-5; D not certain. Trimming left V 6 bases short and J 4 bases short, with 9 bases between. CDR1 and CDR2 from the germline V gene are KGHSH and LQKENI. The CDR3 covers 12 residues. This chain's CDR3 is CASSPGGETQYF. The CDR3 DNA reads as TGTGCCAGCTCGCCAGGCGGAGAGACCCAGTACTTC.

This clone appeared a few times. The V call is TRBV7-6, the J call TRBJ2-7; possibly TRBD2 for D (6 bases). Per the germline V gene, CDR1 is SGHVS and CDR2 is FNYEAQ. V was pared by 5 bases and J by 0 bases, with 17 bases between. The CDR3 consists of 16 residues. The CDR3 DNA sequence: TGTGCCAGCAGCCCCCTGGCTAGCGCCAACTCCTACGAGCAGTACTTC. The encoded protein is CASSPLASANSYEQYF.

The count of this clone is one. The chain has TRBV20-1 and TRBJ1-2, with TRBD1 as a possible D gene (5 bases). Germline assignment: CDR1 DFQATT and CDR2 SNEGSKA (reference sequence). V shed 5 bases and J shed 4 bases, with 8 bases lying between them. This CDR3 contains 11 residues. CDR3 region: CSAQGAYGYTF. CDR3 sequence (DNA): TGCAGTGCTCAGGGTGCCTATGGCTACACCTTC.

The V and J genes are TRBV6-5 and TRBJ2-1; TRBD2 agrees at 14 bases. J gave up 12 bases and V 4 bases, and 8 bases lay outside the gene matches. The CDR3 extends over 15 amino acids. The germline V gene has CDR1 MNHEY and CDR2 SVGAGI. The CDR3 loop is CASSSGLAGEWGQFF. For the CDR3, the DNA is TGTGCCAGCAGTTCGGGACTAGCGGGAGAATGGGGGCAGTTCTTC.

The table lists this clone with a few counts. V usage is TRBV27 and J usage is TRBJ2-7, with a tentative D call TRBD2 (5 bases). CDR3 length: 16 residues. The germline CDR1 and CDR2 sequences are MNHEY and SMNVEV (reference sequence). Between the trimmed V and J ends, which lost 6 bases and 1 base, there was a span of 19 bases. The CDR3 loop reads CASSITGADPSYEQYF. The CDR3 bases are TGTGCCAGCAGCATAACCGGAGCGGACCCTTCCTACGAGCAGTACTTC.

The chain has TRBV30 and TRBJ1-2; the D gene is possibly TRBD1 (5 bases). Germline V lookup: CDR1 GTSNPN, CDR2 SVGIG (reference sequence). The length of the CDR3 is 12 residues. V was trimmed by 3 bases and J by 4 bases, leaving 9 bases between them. CDR3 region: CAWSAGSYGYTF. The CDR3 coding sequence is TGTGCCTGGAGCGCAGGGTCCTATGGCTACACCTTC.

The chain combines TRBV9 with TRBJ2-3; no firm D call. CDR1 SGDLS and CDR2 YYNGEE come from the germline V gene. This CDR3 is 13 amino acids long. Trimming stripped 4 bases from V and 3 bases from J, with 9 bases between. The CDR3 DNA reads as TGTGCCAGCAGCCCCCCTTCGACAGATACGCAGTATTTT. Amino acids: CASSPPSTDTQYF.

The J gene is TRBJ1-2, the V gene TRBV7-2, with D maybe TRBD1 (6 bases). The V gene lost 5 bases and the J gene lost 8 bases, with 27 bases spanning the gap. CDR1 is SGHTA and CDR2 is FQGNSA in the germline V gene. This CDR3 has 17 amino acids. In nucleotides, the CDR3 is TGTGCCAGCAGCCTATGGGGCACGATCAGTTTCCAGGGGGGCTACACCTTC. Translation gives CASSLWGTISFQGGYTF.

V gene TRBV2 combines with J gene TRBJ1-2; D is unclear. V gave up 4 bases and J gave up 0 bases, with 12 bases separating them. CDR3 length: 15 residues. Germline CDR1 reads SNHLY; CDR2 reads FYNNEI. CDR3 bases: TGTGCCAGCAGTGCAACGGGTCAAGCTAACTATGGCTACACCTTC. Encoded protein: CASSATGQANYGYTF.

V and J are TRBV6-5 and TRBJ2-7, with a possible D match to TRBD2 (5 bases). The CDR3 is 15 residues long. The V end was cut by 5 bases, the J end by 7 bases, with 21 bases between. Germline V CDR1 and CDR2: MNHEY, SVGAGI. This CDR3 reads CASSLEGGQWAEQYF. The CDR3 region has the DNA TGTGCCAGCAGTCTAGAGGGCGGGCAATGGGCGGAGCAGTACTTC.

This clone was seen a few times. The chain joins TRBV19 to TRBJ1-2; TRBD1 might be the D (6 bases). The V and J ends lost 4 bases and 6 bases respectively, with 12 bases between them. Germline V gives CDR1 LNHDA, CDR2 SQIVND (reference sequence). This CDR3 contains 13 residues. The CDR3 DNA reads as TGTGCCAGTAGTACACTCCAGGGGAATGGCTACACCTTC. Translating gives CASSTLQGNGYTF. The variable domain in full, completed from reference TRBV19 and TRBJ1-2, reads DGGITQSPKYLFRKEGQNVTLSCEQNLNHDAMYWYRQDPGQGLRLIYYSQIVNDFQKGDIAEGYSVSREKKESFPLTVTSAQKNPTAFYLCASSTLQGNGYTFGSGTRLTVV.

The chain recombines TRBV9 with TRBJ2-1, with a tentative D call TRBD1 (6 bases). The CDR3 has 13 residues. Deletions cut 0 bases from V and 5 bases from J, with 6 bases between. Per germline, CDR1 SGDLS and CDR2 YYNGEE. As DNA, the CDR3 is TGTGCCAGCAGCGTAGGGGACAACAATGAGCAGTTCTTC. Translation: CASSVGDNNEQFF.

This rearrangement joins TRBV6-1 to TRBJ1-1, with D possibly matching TRBD1 (5 bases). From germline, CDR1 is MNHNS and CDR2 SASEGT. The V and J ends lost 6 bases and 0 bases respectively, with 8 bases between them. The CDR3 runs to 13 residues. The CDR3 DNA is TGTGCCAGCAGGTCGACAGTGAACACTGAAGCTTTCTTT. Encoded protein: CASRSTVNTEAFF.

V usage is TRBV6-6 and J usage is TRBJ2-3; no clear D. V lost 5 bases, J lost 2 bases, and 14 bases lay in between. The length of the CDR3 is 15 residues. The germline gives CDR1 MNHNY, CDR2 SVGAGI (reference sequence). The CDR3: CASSTDNSYTDTQYF. The CDR3 bases are TGTGCCAGCAGTACCGACAACTCCTACACAGATACGCAGTATTTT.

V gene TRBV4-1 combines with J gene TRBJ1-4, with unresolved D. This CDR3 contains 15 residues. The ends were cut back, 3 bases at V and 8 bases at J, with 16 bases in the middle. CDR1 and CDR2 (germline): MGHRA, YSYEKL. CDR3 in DNA: TGCGCCAGCAGCCAGGACGGACGGGCGGGGGAAAAACTGTTTTTT. Its protein product is CASSQDGRAGEKLFF.

This clone has a handful of counts. The chain combines TRBV30 with TRBJ2-7; D is possibly TRBD1 (6 bases). CDR3 length: 13 residues. Per germline, CDR1 GTSNPN and CDR2 SVGIG (reference sequence). The V and J ends lost 3 bases and 3 bases respectively, with 12 bases between them. The DNA for the CDR3 is TGTGCCTGGAGGCAGGGGATACTCTACGAGCAGTACTTC. It is translated as CAWRQGILYEQYF.